A selection of T cell receptor beta chains follows, all from one sample in a study of T cell responses to AZD1222 COVID-19 vaccine. The method was immunoSEQ multiplex PCR; TCRdb's version includes in-frame clones alone and lacks a portion of them. Of 100,000 to 150,000 clones in the sample, over 75% were seen once. The sample here was peripheral blood, taken on day 0 of AZD1222 vaccination. The receptors were sampled from an adult in good health. Both conserved end residues are part of each CDR3. D genes are given only for firm matches. Part of the rows lack a size; the others show once, few, many or a class for expanded clones.

clone size: -
D gene: -
V gene: TRBV3-1/TRBV3-2
J gene: TRBJ1-2
CDR3 DNA: TGTGCCAGCAGCCAAGGGGTTGACCTTTATTATGGCTACACCTTC
CDR3 protein: CASSQGVDLYYGYTF

clone size: -
D gene: TRBD2
V gene: TRBV7-9
J gene: TRBJ2-7
CDR3 DNA: TGTGCCAGCAGCTTAGCGCTAGCGGGAGGCCACGAGCAGTACTTC
CDR3 protein: CASSLALAGGHEQYF

clone size: -
D gene: -
V gene: TRBV18
J gene: TRBJ1-2
CDR3 DNA: TGTGCCAGCTCACCTGATAGCTTGAGGGTTTCCTATGGCTACACCTTC
CDR3 protein: CASSPDSLRVSYGYTF

clone size: -
D gene: -
V gene: TRBV19
J gene: TRBJ1-1
CDR3 DNA: TGTGCCAGTAACCCACCCACCCGGGGAAGGGAGGCTTTCTTT
CDR3 protein: CASNPPTRGREAFF

clone size: -
D gene: -
V gene: TRBV9
J gene: TRBJ2-5
CDR3 DNA: TGTGCCAGCAGCGTATCAGGAGGAGGAGAGACCCAGTACTTC
CDR3 protein: CASSVSGGGETQYF

clone size: -
D gene: TRBD1
V gene: TRBV5-1
J gene: TRBJ2-7
CDR3 DNA: TGCGCCAGCAGAAAGGGGGCTAGGGACGAGCAGTACTTC
CDR3 protein: CASRKGARDEQYF

clone size: -
D gene: -
V gene: TRBV19
J gene: TRBJ1-1
CDR3 DNA: TGTGCCAGTAGCCCAGGGGTCACTGAAGCTTTCTTT
CDR3 protein: CASSPGVTEAFF

clone size: -
D gene: -
V gene: TRBV5-6
J gene: TRBJ2-7
CDR3 DNA: TGTGCCAGCAGCTTGGAATACGAGCAGTACTTC
CDR3 protein: CASSLEYEQYF

clone size: -
D gene: -
V gene: TRBV5-8
J gene: TRBJ1-3
CDR3 DNA: TGTGCCAGCAGCCTAGGCGGAAACACCATATATTTT
CDR3 protein: CASSLGGNTIYF

clone size: -
D gene: -
V gene: TRBV13
J gene: TRBJ2-7
CDR3 DNA: TGTGCCAGCAGCTTAGCGTTGGGGTACGAGCAGTACTTC
CDR3 protein: CASSLALGYEQYF

clone size: -
D gene: TRBD1
V gene: TRBV11-2
J gene: TRBJ2-7
CDR3 DNA: TGTGCCAGCAGCCCAGAGGACAGGGGGACCTACGAGCAGTACTTC
CDR3 protein: CASSPEDRGTYEQYF

clone size: once
D gene: TRBD2
V gene: TRBV5-1
J gene: TRBJ2-1
CDR3 DNA: TGCGCCAGCAGCTTGGCCACAAGCGGGGGTTACAATGAGCAGTTCTTC
CDR3 protein: CASSLATSGGYNEQFF

clone size: -
D gene: -
V gene: TRBV28
J gene: TRBJ1-4
CDR3 DNA: TGTGCCAGCAGTCTCCAGAATCATCTGTTTTTT
CDR3 protein: CASSLQNHLFF

clone size: -
D gene: TRBD2
V gene: TRBV18
J gene: TRBJ2-3
CDR3 DNA: TGTGCCAGCTCAAGAACTAGCGGGAGGGAGGATACGCAGTATTTT
CDR3 protein: CASSRTSGREDTQYF

clone size: -
D gene: -
V gene: TRBV19
J gene: TRBJ1-4
CDR3 DNA: TGTGCCAGTAGTATTTCGGCAGGTTGGGAAGAAAAACTGTTTTTT
CDR3 protein: CASSISAGWEEKLFF

clone size: -
D gene: TRBD1
V gene: TRBV28
J gene: TRBJ1-2
CDR3 DNA: TGTGCCAGCAACTCAGGGGGCGCCTATGGCTACACCTTC
CDR3 protein: CASNSGGAYGYTF